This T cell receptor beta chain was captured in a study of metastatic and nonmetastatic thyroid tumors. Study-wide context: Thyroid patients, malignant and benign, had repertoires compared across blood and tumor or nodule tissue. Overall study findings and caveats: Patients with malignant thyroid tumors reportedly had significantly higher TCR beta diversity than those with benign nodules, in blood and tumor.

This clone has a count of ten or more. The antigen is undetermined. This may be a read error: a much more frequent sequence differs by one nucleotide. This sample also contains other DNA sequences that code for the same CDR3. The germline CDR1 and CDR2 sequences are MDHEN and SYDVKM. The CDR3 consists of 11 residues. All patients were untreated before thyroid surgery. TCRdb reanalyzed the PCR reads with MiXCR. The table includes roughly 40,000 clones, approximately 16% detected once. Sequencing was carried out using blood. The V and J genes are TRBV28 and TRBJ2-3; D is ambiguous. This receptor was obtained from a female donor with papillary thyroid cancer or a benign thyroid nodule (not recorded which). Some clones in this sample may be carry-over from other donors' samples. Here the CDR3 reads CASANTDTQYF. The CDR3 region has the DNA TGCGCCAGCGCTAACACAGATACGCAGTATTTT.